The clone carrying this T cell receptor beta chain has ten or more counts. The antigen is undetermined. This CDR3 has 16 amino acids. The V gene lost 1 base and the J gene lost 3 bases, with 13 bases spanning the gap. From germline, CDR1 is SGHVS and CDR2 FNYEAQ. MiXCR, run by TCRdb on the reads, gives a single entry per CDR3 protein. The sample has about 600,000 distinct CDR3 sequences, approximately 24% seen once; the top ten hold approximately 8%. The sample belongs to a study of T cell repertoires in cytomegalovirus infection. On the study more broadly: An indication of both CMV infection and matching HLA type came from public TCR beta signatures.

Overall study findings and caveats: Individuals carrying CMV plus the relevant HLA were identified by cumulative frequency of public TCR beta families. In two of eight donors, the top clonotype was HLA-C-restricted CMV-specific.

The V gene is TRBV7-6, the J gene TRBJ2-1, with D unclear. The specimen sequenced was CD8+ T cells from PBMCs. The receptor comes from a human donor in good health (CMV status not recorded). Some clones in this sample may be carry-over from other donors' samples. The DNA for the CDR3 is TGTGCCAGCAGCTTAGGAGCTTCGCCCCTCTACAATGAGCAGTTCTTC. Translating it yields CASSLGASPLYNEQFF. Combining the CDR3 with reference TRBV7-6 and TRBJ2-1 gives the whole variable domain GAGVSQSPRYKVTKRGQDVALRCDPISGHVSLYWYRQALGQGPEFLTYFNYEAQQDKSGLPNDRFSAERPEGSISTLTIQRTEQRDSAMYRCASSLGASPLYNEQFFGPGTRLTVL.